Following are 7 T cell receptor beta chains from one sample sequenced in a study of shared clonotypes between healthy human individuals. The protocol was immunoSEQ multiplex PCR, while the TCRdb copy is restricted to in-frame clones and leaves out a portion. The sample lists about 560,000 clones, roughly 79% occurring once. Sequenced sample: PBMCs. Source of these receptors: a woman aged 40 to 50 in good health. Some clones in this sample may be carry-over from other donors' samples.

The chain carries TRBV28 and TRBJ1-1, with a possible D match to TRBD1 (6 bases). In germline, CDR1 is MDHEN, CDR2 SYDVKM. Trimming left V 3 bases short and J 5 bases short, with 13 bases between. CDR3 size: 14 residues. CDR3 protein: CASSFPRGGTEAFF. As DNA, the CDR3 is TGTGCCAGCAGTTTCCCCAGGGGTGGGACTGAAGCTTTCTTT.

This chain links TRBV6-4 with TRBJ2-2, with TRBD1 matching 11 bases. Per the germline V gene, CDR1 is MRHNA and CDR2 is SNTAGT. With 5 bases clipped from V and 8 bases from J, the junction kept 4 bases outside the gene matches. There are 14 residues in the CDR3. The CDR3 bases are TGTGCCAGCAGTTTGGACAGGGGGCAAGGGGAGCTGTTTTTT. Translated: CASSLDRGQGELFF.

The chain has TRBV30 and TRBJ2-1; 8 positions match TRBD2. Germline-derived CDR1 and CDR2 are GTSNPN and SVGIG (reference sequence). CDR3 length: 13 residues. The junction had 9 bases not matched to a gene; V was cut back by 4 bases and J by 10 bases. CDR3 sequence: CAWTHRGGREQFF. The CDR3 DNA sequence: TGTGCCTGGACTCACCGGGGGGGACGGGAGCAGTTCTTC.

The V call is TRBV5-1, the J call TRBJ2-2; maybe TRBD2 (5 bases). Germline lookup yields CDR1 SGHRS and CDR2 YFSETQ. The CDR3 runs 17 residues. V dropped 2 bases and J dropped 6 bases, with 20 bases sitting between them. CDR3: CASSFARESVLAGELFF. The CDR3 coding sequence is TGCGCCAGCAGCTTTGCGAGGGAATCGGTTCTCGCCGGGGAGCTGTTTTTT.

The chain is built from TRBV30 and TRBJ1-2; D gene unclear. The ends were cut back, 4 bases at V and 2 bases at J, with 11 bases in the middle. Germline V gene sequence: CDR1 GTSNPN, CDR2 SVGIG (reference sequence). This CDR3 contains 13 residues. The CDR3 reads CAWKGVGNYGYTF. The CDR3, as DNA: TGTGCCTGGAAAGGAGTAGGGAACTATGGCTACACCTTC.

The chain has TRBV10-3 and TRBJ1-3; a possible D gene is TRBD1 (5 bases). Trimming took 4 bases from V and 9 from J, leaving 16 bases between them. Germline CDR1 and CDR2: ENHRY and SYGVKD. The CDR3 extends over 14 amino acids. CDR3 protein: CAISGGFSGVTIYF. Here the CDR3 DNA reads TGTGCCATCAGTGGGGGCTTCTCGGGGGTCACCATATATTTT.

The rearrangement links TRBV29-1 to TRBJ1-2; TRBD1 is a possible D gene (6 bases). Between the trimmed V and J ends, which lost 3 bases and 1 base, there was a span of 9 bases. The germline CDR1 and CDR2 sequences are SQVTM and ANQGSEA. The CDR3 is made up of 13 amino acids. The CDR3 DNA follows: TGCAGCGTTGACTTCAGGGGTAACTATGGCTACACCTTC. Translated: CSVDFRGNYGYTF.